This note documents a single TCR beta chain sequence. This entry comes from a study of blood T cell repertoires in COVID-19. Generated by immunoSEQ multiplex PCR, the TCRdb table keeps only in-frame clones and is missing some. This table has a few hundred thousand clones, 89% appearing once. The V end was cut by 7 bases, the J end by 2 bases, with 24 bases between. There are 17 residues in the CDR3. CDR1 is LNHDA and CDR2 is SQIVND in the germline V gene (reference sequence). Sample: peripheral blood. This clonotype originated in an older woman with acute or convalescent COVID-19. This chain joins TRBV19 and TRBJ2-7; a possible D gene is TRBD2 (5 bases). The CDR3: CASNPGESRGQTYEQYF. The CDR3 nucleotides read TGTGCCAGTAATCCCGGGGAGAGCAGAGGCCAAACCTACGAGCAGTACTTC.